What follows describes a single T cell receptor beta chain. Its target is not known. This sample is drawn from a study of CXCR3-negative and CXCR3-positive naive CD8 T cells. Study conclusions and caveats: High diversity, comparable across both naive subsets, contrasted with much lower diversity in memory CD8+ cells. For CXCR3-positive naive cells, TRB CDR3s were more hydrophobic than those of CXCR3-negative naive cells. Memory, not naive, CXCR3-negative and CXCR3-positive cells differed in TRBV-TRBJ usage.

Libraries of TRB cDNA were made by 5' RACE and carried UMIs. TCRdb reworked the 5' RACE reads into one entry per CDR3 protein, no DNA. The table for this sample gives 75,000 to 90,000 distinct CDR3 sequences. This CDR3 region has 16 residues. The germline gives CDR1 LNHDA, CDR2 SQIVND (reference sequence). V usage is TRBV19 and J usage is TRBJ2-1. This receptor was taken from a human donor in good health. Some clones in this sample may be carry-over from other donors' samples. The sequenced sample was naive CXCR3+ CD8+ T cells from blood. The subset: CD45RO-CCR7+CD27+CD95- naive CD8+ T cells expressing CXCR3 (TNR3+). The CDR3 reads CASSPLSGSSYNEQFF.